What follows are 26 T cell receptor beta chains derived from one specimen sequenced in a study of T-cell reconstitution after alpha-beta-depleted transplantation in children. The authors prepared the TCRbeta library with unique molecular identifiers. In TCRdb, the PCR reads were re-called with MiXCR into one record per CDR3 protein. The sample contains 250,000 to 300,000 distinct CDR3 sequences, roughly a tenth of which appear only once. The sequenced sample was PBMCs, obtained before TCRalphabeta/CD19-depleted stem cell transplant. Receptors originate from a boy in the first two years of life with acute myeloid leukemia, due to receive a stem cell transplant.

CDR3 bases: TGTGCCAGCAGCCTGGGGACAGGGACTAATGAAAAACTGTTTTTT. Encoded protein: CASSLGTGTNEKLFF. The chain links TRBV12-3 or TRBV12-4 to TRBJ1-4, with 9 bases lining up with TRBD1. V lost 6 bases to trimming and J lost 2 bases; unmatched junction nucleotides: 4. The CDR3 consists of 15 residues.

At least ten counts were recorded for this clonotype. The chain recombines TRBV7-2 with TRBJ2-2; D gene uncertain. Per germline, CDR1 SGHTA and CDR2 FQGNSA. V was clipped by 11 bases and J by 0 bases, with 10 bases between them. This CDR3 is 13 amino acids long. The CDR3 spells CAADPTNTGELFF. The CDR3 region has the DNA TGTGCCGCGGACCCCACGAACACCGGGGAGCTGTTTTTT.

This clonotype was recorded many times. DNA for the CDR3: TGCAGCGTTGTCGGGACAGGTGGTGAAAAACTGTTTTTT. Residues: CSVVGTGGEKLFF. The rearrangement joins TRBV29-1 to TRBJ1-4, with 8 nucleotides matching TRBD1. Unmatched junction bases numbered 5, after V lost 4 bases and J lost 7 bases. Germline CDR1 is SQVTM and CDR2 is ANQGSEA. CDR3 length: 13 amino acids.

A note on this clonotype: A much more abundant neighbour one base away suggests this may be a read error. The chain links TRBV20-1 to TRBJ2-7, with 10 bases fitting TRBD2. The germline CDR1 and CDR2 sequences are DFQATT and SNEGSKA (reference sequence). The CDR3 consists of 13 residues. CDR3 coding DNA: TGCAGTGCTTGGACTAGCGGCTCCTACGAGCAGCACTTC. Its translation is CSAWTSGSYEQHF.

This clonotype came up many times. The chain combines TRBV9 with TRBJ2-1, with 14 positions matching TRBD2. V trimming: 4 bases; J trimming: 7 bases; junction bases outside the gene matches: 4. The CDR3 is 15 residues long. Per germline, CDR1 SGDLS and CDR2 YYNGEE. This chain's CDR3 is CASSPRTSGRNEQFF. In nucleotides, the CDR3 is TGTGCCAGCAGCCCCCGGACTAGCGGGAGGAATGAGCAGTTCTTC.

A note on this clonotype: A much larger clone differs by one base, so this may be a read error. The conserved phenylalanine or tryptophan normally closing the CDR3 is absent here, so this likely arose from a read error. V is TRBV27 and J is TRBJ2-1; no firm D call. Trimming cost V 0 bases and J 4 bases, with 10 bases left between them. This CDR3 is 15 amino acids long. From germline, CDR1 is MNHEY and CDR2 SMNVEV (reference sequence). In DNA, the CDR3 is TGTGCCAGCAGTTTATCTGGGGAACTATACAATGAGCAGTTCGTC. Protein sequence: CASSLSGELYNEQFV.

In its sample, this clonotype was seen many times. CDR3 bases: TGTGCCAGTAGCCCAAATCAGCTGGGACAGCATCGCGAGCAGTACTTC. Translating gives CASSPNQLGQHREQYF. The chain joins TRBV19 to TRBJ2-7, with TRBD1 matching 7 bases. With V trimmed by 6 bases and J by 6 bases, 17 bases remained unmatched. This CDR3 comprises 16 residues. Germline V CDR1 and CDR2: LNHDA, SQIVND (reference sequence).

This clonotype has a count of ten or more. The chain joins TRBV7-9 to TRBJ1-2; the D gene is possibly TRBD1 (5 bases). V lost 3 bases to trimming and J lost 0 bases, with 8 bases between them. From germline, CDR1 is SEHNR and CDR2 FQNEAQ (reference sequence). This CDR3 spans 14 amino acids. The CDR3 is CASSLDTANYGYTF. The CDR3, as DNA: TGTGCCAGCAGCTTGGACACTGCTAACTATGGCTACACCTTC.

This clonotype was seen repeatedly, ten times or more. This chain's CDR3 is CAISESAFPSTDTQYF. DNA of the CDR3: TGTGCCATCAGTGAGTCTGCTTTCCCATCCACAGATACGCAGTATTTT. The rearrangement joins TRBV10-3 to TRBJ2-3; no definite D call. Germline V CDR1 and CDR2: ENHRY, SYGVKD. This CDR3 region has 16 residues. Trimming stripped 0 bases from V and 2 bases from J, with 12 bases between.

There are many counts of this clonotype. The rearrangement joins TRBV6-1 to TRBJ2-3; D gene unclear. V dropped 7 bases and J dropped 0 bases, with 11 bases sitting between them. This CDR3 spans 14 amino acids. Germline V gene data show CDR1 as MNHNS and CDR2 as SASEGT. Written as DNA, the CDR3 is TGTGCCAGCACCGACCGTAAAAGCACAGATACGCAGTATTTT. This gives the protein CASTDRKSTDTQYF.

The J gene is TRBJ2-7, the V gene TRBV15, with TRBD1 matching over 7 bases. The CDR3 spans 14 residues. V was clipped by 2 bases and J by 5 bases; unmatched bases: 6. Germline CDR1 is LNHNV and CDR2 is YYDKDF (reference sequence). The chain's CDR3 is CATSRTGTEDEQYF. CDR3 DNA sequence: TGTGCCACCAGCAGAACCGGGACAGAGGACGAGCAGTACTTC.

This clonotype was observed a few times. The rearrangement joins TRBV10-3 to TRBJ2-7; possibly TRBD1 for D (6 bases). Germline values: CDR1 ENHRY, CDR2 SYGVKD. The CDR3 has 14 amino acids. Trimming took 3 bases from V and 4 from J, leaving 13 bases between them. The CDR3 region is CAISDRGQRYEQYF. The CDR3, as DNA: TGTGCCATCAGTGACAGGGGACAAAGATACGAGCAGTACTTC.

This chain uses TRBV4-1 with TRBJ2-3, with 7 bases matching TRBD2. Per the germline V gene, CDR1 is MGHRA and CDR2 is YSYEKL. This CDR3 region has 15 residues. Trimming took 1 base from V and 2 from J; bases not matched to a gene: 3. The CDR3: CASSQVRLATDTQYF. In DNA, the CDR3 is TGCGCCAGCAGCCAAGTAAGACTAGCCACAGATACGCAGTATTTT.

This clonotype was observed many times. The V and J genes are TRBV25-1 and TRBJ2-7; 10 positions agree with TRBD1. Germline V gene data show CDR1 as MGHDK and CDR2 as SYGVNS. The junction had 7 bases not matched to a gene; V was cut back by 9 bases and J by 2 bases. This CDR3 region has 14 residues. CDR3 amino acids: CASQLTGGPYEQYF. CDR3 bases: TGTGCCAGTCAGTTGACAGGGGGCCCCTACGAGCAGTACTTC.

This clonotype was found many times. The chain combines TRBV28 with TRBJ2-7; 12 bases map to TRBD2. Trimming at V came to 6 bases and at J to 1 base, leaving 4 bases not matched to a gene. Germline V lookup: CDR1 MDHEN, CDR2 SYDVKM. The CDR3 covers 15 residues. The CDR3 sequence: CASSSTSGRSYEQYF. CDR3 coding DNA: TGTGCCAGCAGCTCCACTAGCGGGAGGTCCTACGAGCAGTACTTC.

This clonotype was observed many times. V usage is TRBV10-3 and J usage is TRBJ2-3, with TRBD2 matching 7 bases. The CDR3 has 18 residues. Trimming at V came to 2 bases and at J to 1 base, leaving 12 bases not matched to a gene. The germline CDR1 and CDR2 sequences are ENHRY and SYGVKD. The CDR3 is CAISEHLDYAGGTDTQYF. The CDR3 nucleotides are TGTGCCATCAGTGAGCACCTGGACTATGCGGGAGGCACAGATACGCAGTATTTT.

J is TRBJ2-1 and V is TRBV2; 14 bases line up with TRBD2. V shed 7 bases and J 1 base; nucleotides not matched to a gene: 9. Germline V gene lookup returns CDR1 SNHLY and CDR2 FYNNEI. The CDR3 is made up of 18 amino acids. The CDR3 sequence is CASIEWTSGGLSYNEQFF. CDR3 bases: TGTGCCAGCATCGAGTGGACTAGCGGGGGGCTATCCTACAATGAGCAGTTCTTC. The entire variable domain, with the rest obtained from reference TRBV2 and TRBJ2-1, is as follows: EPEVTQTPSHQVTQMGQEVILRCVPISNHLYFYWYRQILGQKVEFLVSFYNNEISEKSEIFDDQFSVERPDGSNFTLKIRSTKLEDSAMYFCASIEWTSGGLSYNEQFFGPGTRLTVL.

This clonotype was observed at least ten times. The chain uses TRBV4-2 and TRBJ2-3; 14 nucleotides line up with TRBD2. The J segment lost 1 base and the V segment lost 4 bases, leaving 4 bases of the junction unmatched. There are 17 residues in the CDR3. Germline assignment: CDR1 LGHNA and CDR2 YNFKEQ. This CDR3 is CASSPGLAGEGTDTQYF. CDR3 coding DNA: TGTGCCAGCAGCCCGGGACTAGCGGGAGAAGGCACAGATACGCAGTATTTT.

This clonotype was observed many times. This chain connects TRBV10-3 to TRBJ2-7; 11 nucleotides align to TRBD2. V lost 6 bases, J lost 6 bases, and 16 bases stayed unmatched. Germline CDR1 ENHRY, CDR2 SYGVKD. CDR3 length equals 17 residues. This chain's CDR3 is CAISGSGKSSGRVEQYF. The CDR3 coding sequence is TGTGCCATCAGCGGTTCTGGGAAGAGTAGCGGGAGGGTCGAGCAGTACTTC.

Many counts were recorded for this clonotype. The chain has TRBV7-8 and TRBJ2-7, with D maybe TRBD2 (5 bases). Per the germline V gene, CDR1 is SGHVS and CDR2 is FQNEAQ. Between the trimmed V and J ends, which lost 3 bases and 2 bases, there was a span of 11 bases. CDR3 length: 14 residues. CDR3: CASSLSGETYEQYF. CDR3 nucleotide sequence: TGTGCCAGCAGCTTGTCCGGGGAGACCTACGAGCAGTACTTC.

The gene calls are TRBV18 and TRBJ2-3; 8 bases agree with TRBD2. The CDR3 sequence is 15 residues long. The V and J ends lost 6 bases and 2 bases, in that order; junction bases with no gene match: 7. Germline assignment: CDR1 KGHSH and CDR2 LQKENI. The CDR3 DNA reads TGTGCCAGCTCTCCGGGACTAGGCCACACAGATACGCAGTATTTT. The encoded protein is CASSPGLGHTDTQYF.

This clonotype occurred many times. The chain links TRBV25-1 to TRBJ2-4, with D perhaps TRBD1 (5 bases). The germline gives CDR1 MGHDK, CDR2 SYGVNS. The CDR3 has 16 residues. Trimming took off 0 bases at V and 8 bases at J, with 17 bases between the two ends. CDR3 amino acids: CASSEYGRAGIDIQYF. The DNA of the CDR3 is TGTGCCAGCAGTGAATATGGGCGCGCAGGGATAGACATTCAGTACTTC.

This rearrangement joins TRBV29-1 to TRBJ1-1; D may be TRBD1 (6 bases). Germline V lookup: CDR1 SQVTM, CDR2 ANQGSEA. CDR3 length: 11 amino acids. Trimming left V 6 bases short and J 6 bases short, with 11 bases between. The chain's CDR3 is CSVLGGAEAFF. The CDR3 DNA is TGCAGCGTACTCGGGGGCGCTGAAGCTTTCTTT. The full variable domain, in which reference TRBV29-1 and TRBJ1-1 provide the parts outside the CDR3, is SAVISQKPSRDICQRGTSLTIQCQVDSQVTMMFWYRQQPGQSLTLIATANQGSEATYESGFVIDKFPISRPNLTFSTLTVSNMSPEDSSIYLCSVLGGAEAFFGQGTRLTVV.

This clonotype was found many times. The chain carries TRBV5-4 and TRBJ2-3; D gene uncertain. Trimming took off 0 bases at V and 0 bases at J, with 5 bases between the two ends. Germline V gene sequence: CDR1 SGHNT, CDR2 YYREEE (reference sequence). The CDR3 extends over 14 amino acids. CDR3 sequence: CASSLDGSTDTQYF. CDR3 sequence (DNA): TGTGCCAGCAGCTTGGACGGGAGCACAGATACGCAGTATTTT.

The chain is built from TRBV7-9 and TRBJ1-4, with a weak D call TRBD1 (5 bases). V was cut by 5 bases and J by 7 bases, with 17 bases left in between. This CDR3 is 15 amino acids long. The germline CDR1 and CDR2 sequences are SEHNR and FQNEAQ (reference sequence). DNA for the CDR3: TGTGCCAGCAGCAGCGCGGGGGGGTTTGGTGAAAAACTGTTTTTT. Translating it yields CASSSAGGFGEKLFF.

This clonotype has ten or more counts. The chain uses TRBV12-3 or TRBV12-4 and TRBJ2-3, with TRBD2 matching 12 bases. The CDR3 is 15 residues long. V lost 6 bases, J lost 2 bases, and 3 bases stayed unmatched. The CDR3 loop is CASRASGGVTDTQYF. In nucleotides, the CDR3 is TGTGCCAGCAGAGCTAGCGGGGGGGTCACAGATACGCAGTATTTT.